The 26 T cell receptor beta chains reported below all come from one sample, sequenced in a study of T cell repertoires in cytomegalovirus infection. One entry per CDR3 protein results from TCRdb running MiXCR on the reads. The sample carries fewer than 700,000 distinct CDR3 sequences, less than 25% recorded once. Sequenced material: CD8+ T cells from PBMCs. These receptors were obtained from a human donor in good health (CMV status not recorded). Some clones in this sample may be carry-over from other donors' samples.

This clonotype occurred a few times. V is TRBV7-9 and J is TRBJ1-2; D might be TRBD1 (5 bases). The germline V gene encodes CDR1 SEHNR and CDR2 FQNEAQ (reference sequence). The germline V and J ends were trimmed by 5 bases and 4 bases, with 32 bases remaining between them. The length of the CDR3 is 20 residues. Written as DNA, the CDR3 is TGTGCCAGCAGCCCTCGTATAGGCAGGGCTGGCCTACCTGGCTTCTATGGCTACACCTTC. This sequence encodes CASSPRIGRAGLPGFYGYTF.

This clonotype was counted only a few times. V gene TRBV19 combines with J gene TRBJ2-1; 11 positions agree with TRBD2. Germline lookup yields CDR1 LNHDA and CDR2 SQIVND (reference sequence). Germline trimming cut 5 bases from V and 0 bases from J; bases unmatched to any gene: 6. CDR3 length equals 17 residues. The chain's CDR3 is CASSPGLAESSYNEQFF. In DNA form, the CDR3 reads TGTGCCAGTAGTCCGGGACTAGCGGAGAGCTCCTACAATGAGCAGTTCTTC.

V and J are TRBV27 and TRBJ2-7; 10 bases align to TRBD2. Germline values: CDR1 MNHEY, CDR2 SMNVEV (reference sequence). Trimming at V came to 4 bases and at J to 3 bases, leaving 3 bases not matched to a gene. The CDR3 has 14 residues. The CDR3 is CASSSSGGVYEQYV. CDR3 sequence (DNA): TGTGCCAGCAGTTCTAGCGGGGGTGTCTACGAGCAGTACGTC.

This clonotype was recorded at least ten times. The gene calls are TRBV7-8 and TRBJ1-5; 9 bases are shared with TRBD1. V lost 2 bases, J lost 6 bases, and 23 bases stayed unmatched. The CDR3 runs to 21 residues. Germline CDR1 is SGHVS and CDR2 is FQNEAQ. The CDR3 is CASSLRSPQTGGFRSGQPQHF. CDR3 sequence (DNA): TGTGCCAGCAGCTTACGGTCCCCCCAGACAGGGGGTTTCCGGAGCGGTCAGCCCCAGCATTTT.

The chain is built from TRBV28 and TRBJ2-3, with TRBD2 matching 12 bases. Looked up from germline, CDR1 is MDHEN and CDR2 is SYDVKM. The CDR3 sequence is 18 residues long. Losses at the gene ends were 5 bases for V and 5 bases for J; bases not matched to a gene: 14. Here the CDR3 DNA reads TGTGCCAGCAGTCCCTCCTATCGACTAGCGGGGGTACTAGATACGCAGTATTTT. Protein: CASSPSYRLAGVLDTQYF.

This clonotype was seen many times. The CDR3 is CASGPGTNQPQHF. CDR3 coding DNA: TGTGCCAGCGGGCCGGGGACCAACCAGCCCCAGCATTTT. The gene calls are TRBV7-9 and TRBJ1-5; weak D call: TRBD1 (5 bases). Per the germline V gene, CDR1 is SEHNR and CDR2 is FQNEAQ (reference sequence). V shed 8 bases and J shed 7 bases, with 15 bases lying between them. The CDR3 spans 13 residues.

The chain recombines TRBV7-9 with TRBJ2-1; D is perhaps TRBD1 (5 bases). The germline V gene encodes CDR1 SEHNR and CDR2 FQNEAQ (reference sequence). Trimming stripped 5 bases from V and 14 bases from J, with 19 bases between. The CDR3 consists of 13 residues. The CDR3 nucleotides are TGTGCCAGCAGCCCTCCTTCAGGGTTTGGGAAGTTCTTC. Residues: CASSPPSGFGKFF.

For this clonotype: One end of the junction varies from germline; a read error may be responsible. The chain recombines TRBV27 with TRBJ1-1; 9 positions agree with TRBD1. The CDR3 has 18 residues. The V gene's germline CDR1 is MNHEY and CDR2 SMNVEV (reference sequence). Here the CDR3 reads CANSASGTGLPMNTEAFF. The CDR3 DNA reads as TGTGCCAACAGTGCCTCCGGGACAGGGCTTCCCATGAACACTGAAGCTTTCTTT.

This chain joins TRBV7-6 and TRBJ1-5; D gene ambiguous. In germline, CDR1 is SGHVS, CDR2 FNYEAQ. The V gene lost 7 bases and the J gene lost 0 bases, with 10 bases spanning the gap. This CDR3 has 14 amino acids. The CDR3 loop reads CASTQDGSNQPQHF. The CDR3, as DNA: TGTGCCAGCACCCAGGACGGTAGCAATCAGCCCCAGCATTTT.

This clonotype was seen at least ten times. The chain links TRBV7-9 to TRBJ2-3, with D possibly matching TRBD1 (6 bases). The CDR3 has 16 amino acids. Germline-derived CDR1 and CDR2 are SEHNR and FQNEAQ (reference sequence). Trimming pared 5 bases from V and 0 bases from J, leaving 15 bases between. The CDR3 here is CASSPWTEKSTDTQYF. In DNA, the CDR3 is TGTGCCAGCAGCCCTTGGACAGAGAAGAGCACAGATACGCAGTATTTT.

This clonotype was seen a few times. The chain recombines TRBV7-9 with TRBJ2-7, with a tentative D call TRBD1 (5 bases). V was trimmed by 3 bases and J by 3 bases, leaving 9 bases between them. CDR1 and CDR2 from the germline V gene are SEHNR and FQNEAQ (reference sequence). The CDR3 has 13 residues. The CDR3 region is CASSFPTGYEQYF. The CDR3 bases are TGTGCCAGCAGCTTCCCTACAGGCTACGAGCAGTACTTC.

For this clonotype: This clone may be a read error of a much larger clone one base away. The rearrangement uses TRBV7-2 and TRBJ1-1; D is uncertain. Trimming shortened V by 1 base and J by 0 bases, and 9 bases separated the two germline ends. CDR1 is SGHTA and CDR2 is FQGNSA in the germline V gene. The length of the CDR3 is 15 residues. In nucleotides, the CDR3 is TGTGCCAGCAGCTTAGTGAGGCAGATGAACACTGAAGCTTTCTTT. Translating it yields CASSLVRQMNTEAFF.

At least ten counts were recorded for this clonotype. The genes are TRBV4-1 and TRBJ1-1; D is uncertain. CDR3 length equals 13 residues. In germline, CDR1 is MGHRA, CDR2 YSYEKL. Trimming removed 0 bases from V and 7 bases from J, with 9 bases in between. The CDR3 loop reads CASSQETNFEAFF. The CDR3 DNA reads TGCGCCAGCAGCCAAGAGACAAATTTTGAAGCTTTCTTT.

This clonotype was recorded once. The chain recombines TRBV11-2 with TRBJ2-7; TRBD1 agrees at 7 bases. Germline V CDR1 and CDR2: SGHAT, FQNNGV. J lost 2 bases, V lost 5 bases, and 3 bases had no gene match. This CDR3 has 13 residues. Here the CDR3 DNA reads TGTGCCAGCAGCCCAGGGACAGCCTACGAGCAGTACGTC. This translates into CASSPGTAYEQYV.

Points on this clonotype: Relative to the germline gene, one junction end is altered; a read error may explain this. V is TRBV6-5 and J is TRBJ1-2, with TRBD1 matching over 7 bases. This CDR3 has 13 amino acids. Looked up from germline, CDR1 is MNHEY and CDR2 is SVGAGI. The CDR3 sequence: CASRYSRGESYTF. The CDR3 bases are TGTGCCAGCCGTTACTCCAGGGGGGAAAGCTACACCTTC.

The J gene is TRBJ1-6, the V gene TRBV6-8; possibly TRBD1 for D (5 bases). With 5 bases removed from V and 0 bases from J, the gap between germline ends came to 8 bases. There are 15 residues in the CDR3. Germline values: CDR1 MNHGY, CDR2 SAAAGT. The CDR3, as DNA: TGTGCCAGCAGTCGGACAAGCTCCTATAATTCACCCCTCCACTTT. The encoded protein is CASSRTSSYNSPLHF.

This clonotype was found many times. The chain combines TRBV6-2 or TRBV6-3 with TRBJ2-1; tentative D call: TRBD2 (6 bases). Germline V gene lookup returns CDR1 MNHEY and CDR2 SVGEGT. V lost 6 bases and J lost 2, with 11 bases in between. This CDR3 has 14 residues. This CDR3 is CASSGTGAYNEQFF. The CDR3 DNA reads as TGTGCCAGCAGCGGTACGGGGGCCTACAATGAGCAGTTCTTC.

This clonotype was found many times. The chain has TRBV7-9 and TRBJ1-5; 8 nucleotides agree with TRBD1. J lost 1 base, V lost 7 bases, and 6 bases had no gene match. The CDR3 spans 15 residues. The germline V gene encodes CDR1 SEHNR and CDR2 FQNEAQ (reference sequence). The CDR3 loop is CASTRTGKSNQPQHF. The CDR3 DNA reads TGTGCCAGCACCCGGACAGGGAAAAGCAATCAGCCCCAGCATTTT. The entire variable domain, with the rest obtained from reference TRBV7-9 and TRBJ1-5, is as follows: DTGVSQNPRHKITKRGQNVTFRCDPISEHNRLYWYRQTLGQGPEFLTYFQNEAQLEKSRLLSDRFSAERPKGSFSTLEIQRTEQGDSAMYLCASTRTGKSNQPQHFGDGTRLSIL.

This clonotype was counted a few times. A read error may account for a junction end that differs from germline. J is TRBJ1-3 and V is TRBV7-9, with D possibly being TRBD1 (5 bases). The CDR3 totals 12 residues. The germline V gene has CDR1 SEHNR and CDR2 FQNEAQ (reference sequence). CDR3: CASSPGSQGTDF. In nucleotides, the CDR3 is TGTGCCAGCAGCCCAGGGAGCCAGGGTACGGATTTT.

This clonotype occurred a few times. The genes are TRBV7-3 and TRBJ2-3; 10 nucleotides align to TRBD2. With V trimmed by 2 bases and J by 4 bases, 6 bases remained unmatched. The germline gives CDR1 SGHTA, CDR2 FQGTGA. The CDR3 spans 16 residues. CDR3 DNA: TGTGCCAGCAGCTTATATCTAACTAGCGGGGCAGATACGCAGTATTTT. Amino acids: CASSLYLTSGADTQYF.

The rearrangement uses TRBV4-1 and TRBJ2-1; D possibly matches TRBD1 or TRBD2 (5 bases each). Germline V lookup: CDR1 MGHRA, CDR2 YSYEKL. The CDR3 is made up of 13 amino acids. V was trimmed by 4 bases and J by 8 bases, leaving 12 bases between them. The CDR3 reads CASSPQMGDEQFF. The CDR3 nucleotides read TGCGCCAGCAGCCCCCAGATGGGGGATGAGCAGTTCTTC.

In this sample, this clonotype turned up once. A much larger clone sits a single nucleotide away, making a read error possible. The rearrangement links TRBV7-6 to TRBJ2-7; 9 bases match TRBD1. Trimming at V came to 5 bases and at J to 0 bases, leaving 11 bases not matched to a gene. The CDR3 runs to 17 residues. Germline CDR1 reads SGHVS; CDR2 reads FNYEAQ. The CDR3 loop is CASSPPLGQGNSYEQYF. The CDR3, as DNA: TGTGCCAGCAGCCCCCCGTTGGGACAGGGTAACTCCTACGAGCAGTACTTC.

The chain couples TRBV25-1 to TRBJ1-1; no firm D call. CDR1 and CDR2 (germline): MGHDK, SYGVNS. The CDR3 has 15 residues. Trimming stripped 7 bases from V and 1 base from J, with 16 bases between. The CDR3 DNA reads as TGTGCCAGCACCCAACCCGGGTCCCCGAACACTGAAGCTTTCTTT. As protein: CASTQPGSPNTEAFF.

This clonotype was detected only a few times. The rearrangement joins TRBV14 to TRBJ1-1; D uncertain. This CDR3 is built from 14 residues. The ends were cut back, 0 bases at V and 3 bases at J, with 8 bases in the middle. Germline lookup yields CDR1 SGHDN and CDR2 FVKESK. The chain's CDR3 is CASSQDRRHTEAFF. CDR3 nucleotide sequence: TGTGCCAGCAGCCAAGATCGGCGTCACACTGAAGCTTTCTTT.

At least ten counts were recorded for this clonotype. The chain recombines TRBV4-3 with TRBJ2-1; TRBD1 aligns across 8 bases. Germline CDR1 reads LGHNA; CDR2 reads YSLEER. The trim removed 1 base at V and 8 bases at J, leaving 7 bases unmatched. The CDR3 covers 15 residues. CDR3 amino acids: CASSQGPDREDEQFF. The DNA of the CDR3 is TGCGCCAGCAGCCAAGGCCCGGACAGGGAGGATGAGCAGTTCTTC.

Remarks on this clonotype: Given a much more abundant clone one base away, this may be a read error. The chain recombines TRBV7-6 with TRBJ2-5, with 8 bases fitting TRBD2. This CDR3 comprises 14 residues. Germline lookup yields CDR1 SGHVS and CDR2 FNYEAQ. Written as DNA, the CDR3 is TGTGCCAGCAGCTCCGGACTAGCAGAAGAGATCCAGTACTTC. Amino acid sequence: CASSSGLAEEIQYF.